The sequence of this TCR beta chain was determined in a study of cytomegalovirus exposure and HLA in healthy donors. The CDR3 contains 16 residues. V was shortened by 1 base and J by 8 bases, with 17 bases between the two germline ends. The V gene's germline CDR1 is LGHNA and CDR2 YSLEER. Assay: immunoSEQ multiplex PCR; the TCRdb copy retains only in-frame clones and omits some. The table has 150,000 to 200,000 clones, about nine tenths seen once; the top ten hold 4.5% to 7%. Sample: PBMCs. The V and J genes are TRBV4-3 and TRBJ1-4; tentative D call: TRBD1 (5 bases). The TCR comes from a woman in her 30s in good health and CMV-seronegative. The CDR3 sequence: CASSQVWRGRGEKLFF. CDR3 nucleotide sequence: TGCGCCAGCAGCCAAGTCTGGAGGGGCCGTGGAGAAAAACTGTTTTTT.